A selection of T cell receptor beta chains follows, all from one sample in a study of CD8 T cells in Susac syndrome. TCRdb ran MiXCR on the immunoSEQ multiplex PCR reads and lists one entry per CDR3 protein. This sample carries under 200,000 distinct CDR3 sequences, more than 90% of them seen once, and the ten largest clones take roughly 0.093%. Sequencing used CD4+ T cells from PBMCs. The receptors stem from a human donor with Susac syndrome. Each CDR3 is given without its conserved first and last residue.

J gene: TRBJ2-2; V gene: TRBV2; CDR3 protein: ASRIRLNTGELF
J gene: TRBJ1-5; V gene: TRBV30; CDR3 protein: AWSVWGGLNQPQH
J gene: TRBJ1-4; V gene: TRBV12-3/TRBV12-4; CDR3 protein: ASSLAHLGEKLF
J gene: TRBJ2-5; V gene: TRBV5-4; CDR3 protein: ASSLASAETQY
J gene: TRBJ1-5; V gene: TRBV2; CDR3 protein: ASSVTENQPQH
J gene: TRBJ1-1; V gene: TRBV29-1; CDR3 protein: SVGRDRVTEAF
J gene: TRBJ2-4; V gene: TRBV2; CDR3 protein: ASILLAGATAKNIQY
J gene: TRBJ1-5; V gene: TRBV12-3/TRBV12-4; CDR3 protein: ASSSTAGTGSNQPQH
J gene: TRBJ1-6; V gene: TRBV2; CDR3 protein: ASSEVPWSPLH
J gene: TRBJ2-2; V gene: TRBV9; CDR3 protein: ASSVTGGNTGELF
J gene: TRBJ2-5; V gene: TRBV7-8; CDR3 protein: ASSLVRGSGETQY
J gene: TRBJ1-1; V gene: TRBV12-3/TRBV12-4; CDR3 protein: ASSPAWVSNTEAF
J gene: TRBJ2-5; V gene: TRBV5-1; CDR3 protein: ASSLDLETQY
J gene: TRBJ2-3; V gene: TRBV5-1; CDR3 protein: ASSKTTSGGTDTQY
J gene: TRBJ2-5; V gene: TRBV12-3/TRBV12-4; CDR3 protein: ASRNPGRQETQY
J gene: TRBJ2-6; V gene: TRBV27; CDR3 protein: ASRTLAAGANVLT
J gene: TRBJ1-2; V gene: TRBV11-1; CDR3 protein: ASSLEPTRAYT
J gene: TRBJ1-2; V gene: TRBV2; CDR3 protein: ASSLKEIDGYT
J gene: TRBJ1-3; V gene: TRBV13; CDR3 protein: ASSQRNSGNTIY
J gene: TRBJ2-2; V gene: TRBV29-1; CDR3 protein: SVGGTSGGPNTGELF
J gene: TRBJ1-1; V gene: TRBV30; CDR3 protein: AWSISLQNTEAF
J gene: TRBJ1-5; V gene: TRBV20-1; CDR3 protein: SAMATSNQPQH
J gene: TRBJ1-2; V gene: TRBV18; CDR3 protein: ASSLDQNYGYT
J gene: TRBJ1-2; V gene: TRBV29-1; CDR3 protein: SVGVGENT
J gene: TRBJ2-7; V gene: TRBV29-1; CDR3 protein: SVEVQGKYEQY
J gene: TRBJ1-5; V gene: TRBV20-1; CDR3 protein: SARRGDSNQPQH
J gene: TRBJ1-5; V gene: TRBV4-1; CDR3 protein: ASSQDFGQGINQPQH